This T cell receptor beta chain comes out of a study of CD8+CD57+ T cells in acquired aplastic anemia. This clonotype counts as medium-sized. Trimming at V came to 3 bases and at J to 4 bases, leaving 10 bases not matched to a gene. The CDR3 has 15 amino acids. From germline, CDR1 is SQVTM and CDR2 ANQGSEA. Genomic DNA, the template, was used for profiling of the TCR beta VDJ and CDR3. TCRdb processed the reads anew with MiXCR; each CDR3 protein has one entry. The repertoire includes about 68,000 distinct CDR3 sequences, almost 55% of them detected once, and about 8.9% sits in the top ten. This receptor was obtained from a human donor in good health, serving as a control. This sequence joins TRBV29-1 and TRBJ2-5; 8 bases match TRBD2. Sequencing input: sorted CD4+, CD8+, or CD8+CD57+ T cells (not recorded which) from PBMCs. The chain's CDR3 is CSVDGAGVSGETQYF. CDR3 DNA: TGCAGCGTTGATGGAGCGGGAGTTAGTGGAGAGACCCAGTACTTC.